The present T cell receptor beta chain was sequenced within a study of shared clonotypes between healthy human individuals. On the study more broadly: The donors, a couple of women and a few men, were aged 18 to 49.

Germline CDR1 and CDR2: GTSNPN and SVGIG (reference sequence). V lost 6 bases, J lost 8 bases, and 10 bases stayed unmatched. There are 14 residues in the CDR3. Each donor was a Caucasian adult residing in Nashville, Tennessee. Once extracted for a subset, genomic DNA was divided evenly among several immunoSEQ plates. The method was immunoSEQ multiplex PCR; TCRdb's version includes in-frame clones alone and lacks a portion of them. The sample gives around 940,000 clones, roughly 72% of which show up once; 1.5% is in the top ten. This sequence originates from a man between 18 and 29 years old in good health. J is TRBJ1-6 and V is TRBV30; 7 bases are shared with TRBD1. The sequencing sample was made of memory CD4+ T cells sorted from blood. The subset: CD45RA-negative fraction. The CDR3 protein is CACQGGNHDSPLHF. The CDR3 bases are TGTGCCTGCCAGGGGGGGAATCACGATTCACCCCTCCACTTT.